This record concerns one T cell receptor beta chain sequence. Its antigen remains unidentified. No per-base quality is available; no much larger clone lies one base away. The sample is drawn from a study of T cell responses to AZD1222 COVID-19 vaccine (dated by TCRdb to 2020 to 2022). About the study as a whole: AZD1222 recipients with second doses at about 4 weeks or about 12 weeks were pooled, because spike-specific TCR depth and breadth did not differ between schedules. A total of over 230 trial participants underwent TCR sequencing, of whom about 210 had received two doses of AZD1222 and around 26 had received two doses of the MenACWY control vaccine. Enrollment into the trials was organized by age into subgroups of 18-55, 56-69 and 70-plus years, and those subgroups contained about 150, 27 and 61 TCR-sequenced participants, respectively.

Paper-wide results and their limitations: In the small 56-69-year group, the increase in depth fell short of significance, most likely because of low power. CD4 TCRs associated with the vaccine covered the entire spike protein, and the dominant responses were in regions 160-218 and 743-854. Because no day 14 peak-response samples were available, repertoires were characterized only after the peak T cell response. After two AZD1222 doses, spike-specific TCR breadth and depth were significantly higher than at day 0 and than in MenACWY recipients. Reportedly, almost half of the unique spike-specific TCRs recognized epitopes lying outside the regions that are mutated in the B.1.351 and B.1.1.7 variants. Conclusions about previously exposed vaccinees are limited, since just five or six AZD1222 recipients were seropositive for SARS-CoV-2 at baseline. Most participants were white British and females outnumbered males, and the authors suggested that clonal diversity may have been underestimated.

According to the study, the label for this sample's time point signals: baseline before first vaccination. Samples from vaccinated people were obtained from the UK trials COV001 and COV002, which included a single-blind randomized controlled phase 2/3 trial of AZD1222 (ChAdOx1 nCoV-19) in healthy adults. Trial participant PBMC samples were collected at day 0 and day 28 after the second dose for TCRbeta chain sequencing. Cut back by 1 base and 6 bases, the V and J ends lie 15 bases apart. Via the germline V gene (reference sequence), CDR1 is SGHNT and CDR2 YYREEE. The CDR3 measures 15 amino acids from cysteine to phenylalanine. The read is trimmed to its CDR3 DNA, 45 bases read in frame from base 1. The CDR3 regions of human TCRbeta chains were analyzed by immunosequencing. Concerning the study's data processing: Repertoire TCRs were matched against a reference library of SARS-CoV-2-specific TCRs generated with the MIRA antigen-specificity platform. Breadth was defined as the fraction of unique TCRs that were SARS-CoV-2-associated. Depth was defined as the fraction of total T cells that were SARS-CoV-2-associated. Each spike-specific TCR was assigned to its reactive spike region and to a CD4 or CD8 class using the MIRA data. Log10-transformed breadth and depth values were compared by one-way ANOVA with Sidak's multiple comparisons tests. What TCRdb holds here is the immuneACCESS table cut down to in-frame rearrangements. Part of the clones is not present; checked against another copy, under half of the missing clones reflect an unresolved V gene, and the others are unexplained. That table furnishes V, J and clone size, whereas the DNA furnished D and trimming. In this sample the table shows 100,000 to 130,000 clones, 70% to 90% of which occur a single time. The ten largest clones represent roughly 7% of the sample.

Here the chain combines TRBV5-4 and TRBJ2-3; a tentative D match to TRBD2 spans 5 bases. The receptor's source is an adult in good health. Sequences were derived from peripheral blood, sampled on day 0 of AZD1222 vaccination. The CDR3 protein is CASSLHRDPPDTQYF. The bases are TGTGCCAGCAGCTTGCACCGGGATCCTCCCGATACGCAGTATTTT.